The rows below give T cell receptor beta chains drawn from one sample of a study of blood T cell repertoires in COVID-19. This table comes from immunoSEQ multiplex PCR, and its TCRdb copy is limited to in-frame clones, with some not included. The sample holds about 380,000 clones, around 90% seen once. The sequencing sample was made of peripheral blood. The receptors were sampled from a young man with active or convalescent COVID-19. Each CDR3 is given with its conserved first and last residue. A D gene is named only where the DNA matches it firmly. Rows give clone size only sometimes, using once, few, many, or a class for an expanded clone.

V gene	D gene	J gene	clone size	CDR3 DNA	CDR3 protein
TRBV11-1	TRBD1	TRBJ2-5	-	TGTGCCAGCAGCTGGACAGGGGAAGAGACCCAGTACTTC	CASSWTGEETQYF
TRBV19	-	TRBJ1-5	-	TGTGCCACCTCGGGGGTAAATGGCAATCAGCCCCAGCATTTT	CATSGVNGNQPQHF
TRBV29-1	TRBD2	TRBJ2-3	-	TGCAGCGTGAGACTAGCGGGGGCCGACACAGATACGCAGTATTTT	CSVRLAGADTDTQYF
TRBV3-1/TRBV3-2	-	TRBJ1-1	once	TGTGCCAGCAGCCGCACAGGCGGCACTGAAGCTTTCTTT	CASSRTGGTEAFF
TRBV10-1	-	TRBJ2-3	few	TGCGCCAGCAGTTACAACAGGTTATGCACAGATACGCAGTATTTT	CASSYNRLCTDTQYF
TRBV2	TRBD2	TRBJ2-3	-	TGTGCCAGCAGGGAAGGGACTAGCAGGCGCGTAGATACGCAGTATTTT	CASREGTSRRVDTQYF
TRBV9	-	TRBJ2-1	once	TGTGCCAGCAGCGGTAGCGGAAGCTCCTACAATGAGCAGTTCTTC	CASSGSGSSYNEQFF
TRBV29-1	TRBD2	TRBJ2-1	-	TGCAGCGTCACCGGACTAGCGGGAGGCCCTCCGAGCTCCTACAATGAGCAGTTCTTC	CSVTGLAGGPPSSYNEQFF
TRBV11-3	-	TRBJ2-3	-	TGTGCCAGCAGTCTACGGAGCCCGGATACGCAGTATTTT	CASSLRSPDTQYF
TRBV7-2	TRBD2	TRBJ2-3	-	TGTGCCAGCAGCTTAGCGGGGTCTAGCGGGGGAACAGATACGCAGTATTTT	CASSLAGSSGGTDTQYF
TRBV6-6	-	TRBJ2-7	-	TGTGCCAGCAGTTCAGGCAGTGGGTACTCCTACGAGCAGTACTTC	CASSSGSGYSYEQYF
TRBV6-5	-	TRBJ2-7	-	TGTGCCAGCTCACCACGGCGGGGCACGGAGCAGTACTTC	CASSPRRGTEQYF
TRBV4-3	-	TRBJ2-2	-	TGCGCCAGCAGCCAAGATAGGACACAGAACACCGGGGAGCTGTTTTTT	CASSQDRTQNTGELFF
TRBV6-1	TRBD2	TRBJ2-5	-	TGTGCCAGCAGTGATTTCTTTGCGGGAGGGCGAGAGACCCAGTACTTC	CASSDFFAGGRETQYF
TRBV6-2/TRBV6-3	TRBD2	TRBJ2-7	-	TGTGCCAGCAGCTCCGGGACTAGCCGTTACGAGCAGTACTTC	CASSSGTSRYEQYF
TRBV29-1	-	TRBJ2-2	-	TGCAGCGTTGAGACACAACACCGGGAGCTGTTTTTT	CSVETQHRELFF
TRBV11-2	TRBD1	TRBJ1-3	-	TGTGCCAGCAGCTTAGCGGGACAGGGAGTTTGGGAGGACACCATATATTTT	CASSLAGQGVWEDTIYF
TRBV28	-	TRBJ1-6	once	TGTGCCAGCAGTCCCGGGGGGAGTAATTCACCCCTCCACTTT	CASSPGGSNSPLHF
TRBV6-5	TRBD1	TRBJ1-6	-	TGTGCCACCGCAGACAGGGGCTATAATTCACCCCTCCACTTT	CATADRGYNSPLHF
TRBV18	TRBD1	TRBJ1-1	-	TGTGCCAGCTCACCAAGGACAGGACCTAACACTGAAGCTTTCTTT	CASSPRTGPNTEAFF
TRBV3-1/TRBV3-2	-	TRBJ2-7	-	TGTGCCAGCAGCCAAGCGAGTGGTAAAGGGAGACAGTACTTC	CASSQASGKGRQYF
TRBV4-2	-	TRBJ2-5	-	TGTGCCAGCAGCCCGGGATCCGAGACCCAGTACTTC	CASSPGSETQYF
TRBV25-1	-	TRBJ1-5	-	TGTGCCAGCAGTGGTGGTTCCCCTGCTAACAGTCAGCCCCAGCATTTT	CASSGGSPANSQPQHF
TRBV6-6	TRBD1	TRBJ2-1	-	TGTGCCAGCAGACCGACAGGGGGAGGCGTTGAGCAGTTCTTC	CASRPTGGGVEQFF
TRBV18	-	TRBJ1-1	-	TGTGCCAGCTCCTCGGACAGTAAGAACACTGAAGCTTTCTTT	CASSSDSKNTEAFF
TRBV28	-	TRBJ1-6	-	TGTGCCAGCAGTCCGAGAACTAATTCACCCCTCCACTTT	CASSPRTNSPLHF
TRBV19	TRBD2	TRBJ2-7	-	TGTGCCAGTAGTATAAACGTAGCGGGAATTCCGATGTACGAGCAGTACTTC	CASSINVAGIPMYEQYF